The rows below give T cell receptor beta chains drawn from one sample of a study of cytomegalovirus exposure and HLA in healthy donors. The assay was immunoSEQ multiplex PCR, and TCRdb's table has in-frame clones only and misses some. The sample records around 160,000 clones, around four fifths being singletons. Sequenced input: PBMCs. Every receptor here comes from a woman between 18 and 29 years old in good health and CMV-seronegative. The CDR3 runs from the conserved cysteine through the conserved F or W. The order of the fields is D gene, J gene, clone size, V gene, CDR3 protein. The D gene is left open where the match is weak. Only part of the rows carry a size: once, few, many, or a class if the clone is expanded.

-	TRBJ1-2	-	TRBV5-4	CASSKIGGLLGYTF
TRBD1	TRBJ2-2	-	TRBV19	CASSRDRERNTGELFF
TRBD2	TRBJ2-7	-	TRBV18	CASSPERLAGGLYF
-	TRBJ1-2	once	TRBV27	CASSLFSGDGYTF
-	TRBJ1-4	-	TRBV29-1	CSVESNEKLFF
TRBD1	TRBJ1-5	-	TRBV30	CAWSVRWTGGQPQHF
-	TRBJ1-2	-	TRBV6-1	CASSAGPGDYGYTF
TRBD1	TRBJ1-5	-	TRBV6-6	CASREDRGVQPQHF
TRBD1	TRBJ2-1	-	TRBV30	CAWSKGGFYNEQFF
TRBD1	TRBJ1-5	few	TRBV18	CASSPTGGGNQPQHF
TRBD1	TRBJ1-2	-	TRBV6-6	CASSPAGQGGHGYTF
-	TRBJ2-3	-	TRBV10-3	CAISGVVRGLEADTQYF
-	TRBJ2-1	-	TRBV28	CASSLSGIHNEQFF
-	TRBJ2-7	once	TRBV5-1	CASSLDSGAYEQYF
-	TRBJ1-3	-	TRBV2	CASSGGPGNTIYF
-	TRBJ1-2	-	TRBV29-1	CSVERVGGGYTF
-	TRBJ2-2	-	TRBV2	CASSGSRVNTGELFF
-	TRBJ2-7	-	TRBV2	CASTAGQSYEQYF
-	TRBJ1-1	once	TRBV19	CASSMMRNEAFF
-	TRBJ1-1	-	TRBV28	CASSLVRANTEAFF
-	TRBJ1-2	-	TRBV30	CAWSRGYGYTF
-	TRBJ1-3	once	TRBV6-5	CASSYAGPGNTIYF